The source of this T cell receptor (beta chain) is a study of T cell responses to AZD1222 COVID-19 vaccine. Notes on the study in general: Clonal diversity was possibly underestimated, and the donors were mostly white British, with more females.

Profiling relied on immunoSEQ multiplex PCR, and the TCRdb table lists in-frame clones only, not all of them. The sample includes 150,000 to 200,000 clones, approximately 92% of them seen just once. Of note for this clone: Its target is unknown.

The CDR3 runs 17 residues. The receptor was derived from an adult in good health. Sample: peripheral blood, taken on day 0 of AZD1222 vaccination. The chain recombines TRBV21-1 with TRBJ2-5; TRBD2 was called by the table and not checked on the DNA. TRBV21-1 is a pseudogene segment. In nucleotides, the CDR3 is TGTGCCAGCAGCTCCAATCCAGGGACCCTGGGGGGAAAGACCCAGTACTTC. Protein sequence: CASSSNPGTLGGKTQYF.